Shown below are 6 T cell receptor beta chains from a single sample sequenced in a study of vaccination and CD4 T cells after COVID-19. These receptors lack a known antigen. Cultured CD4+ T-cell DNA underwent Oncomine TCR Beta short-read sequencing. Each CDR3 protein is one row after TCRdb ran MiXCR on the PCR reads. The sample lists almost 7,500 distinct CDR3 sequences, about 29% occurring once. Treatment specified: roughly 10-day PBMC culture with coronavirus spike peptide pools or control peptides (ViraFEST assay). From the unexposed donor, CD4+ T cells were collected ahead of the COVID-19 pandemic (2011-2018). The sample was CD4+ T cells from blood, cultured in vitro. Every receptor here comes from a human donor in good health.

This chain joins TRBV11-2 and TRBJ1-5; D is uncertain. This CDR3 has 13 amino acids. The germline V and J ends were trimmed by 5 bases and 10 bases, with 15 bases remaining between them. CDR1 is SGHAT, CDR2 FQNNGV, per germline. This CDR3 is CASSETPVGPQHF. The CDR3 bases are TGTGCCAGCAGCGAAACCCCAGTCGGACCCCAGCATTTT.

This clonotype was seen more than once but under ten times. This CDR3 reads CSARDSSSYEQYF. CDR3 coding DNA: TGCAGTGCGCGGGACAGCAGCTCCTACGAGCAGTACTTC. The chain couples TRBV20-1 to TRBJ2-7, with a tentative D call TRBD1 (7 bases). The V gene's germline CDR1 is DFQATT and CDR2 SNEGSKA (reference sequence). V dropped 6 bases and J dropped 0 bases, with 12 bases sitting between them. The CDR3 consists of 13 residues.

V gene TRBV11-2 combines with J gene TRBJ1-5; D is unclear. V was shortened by 0 bases and J by 5 bases, with 8 bases between the two germline ends. This CDR3 contains 14 residues. Germline CDR1 and CDR2: SGHAT and FQNNGV. CDR3 amino acids: CASSLDLFDQPQHF. CDR3 in DNA: TGTGCCAGCAGCTTAGATCTTTTCGATCAGCCCCAGCATTTT.

A few counts support this clonotype. The V gene is TRBV24-1, the J gene TRBJ2-1, with a tentative D call TRBD2 (8 bases). The CDR3 has 16 residues. The ends were cut back, 5 bases at V and 9 bases at J, with 22 bases in the middle. Germline V CDR1 and CDR2: KGHDR, SFDVKD. CDR3: CATSAADRRSGGEQFF. DNA of the CDR3: TGTGCCACCAGTGCTGCGGACAGGAGGAGCGGGGGTGAGCAGTTCTTC.

This chain uses TRBV6-1 with TRBJ1-1; TRBD1 is a possible D gene (6 bases). Germline loops: CDR1 MNHNS, CDR2 SASEGT. CDR3 size: 10 residues. The ends were cut back, 11 bases at V and 12 bases at J, with 16 bases in the middle. CDR3 protein: CAGGGGFTFF. CDR3 nucleotides: TGTGCCGGGGGGGGCGGGTTTACTTTCTTT.

The gene calls are TRBV6-1 and TRBJ2-2; 9 bases align to TRBD1. Germline V gene lookup returns CDR1 MNHNS and CDR2 SASEGT. This CDR3 spans 14 amino acids. Unmatched junction bases numbered 3, after V lost 8 bases and J lost 2 bases. CDR3 sequence: CASGQGQNTGELFF. The CDR3 DNA follows: TGTGCCAGCGGACAGGGGCAAAACACCGGGGAGCTGTTTTTT.